This T cell receptor (beta chain) was found in a study of OX40 agonist ivuxolimab in advanced cancers. The investigators sampled blood at baseline, at cycle 4 day 1, and at cycle 7 day 1. Method: immunoSEQ multiplex PCR; TCRdb's copy keeps in-frame clones and lacks some. The repertoire holds 100,000 or so clones, approximately 90% seen once, with approximately 0.3% in the top ten. To note about this clone: Its antigen remains unknown.

Broader study findings: By week 6 at 0.1 to 3.0 mg/kg, blood CD4+ and CD8+ T cells had expanded clonally.

The origin of this receptor is an adult with an advanced solid tumor such as melanoma, head and neck, liver or kidney cancer. Sequences were derived from CD4+ or CD8+ T cells sorted from blood, sampled in a trial of the OX40 agonist ivuxolimab.

Here the CDR3 reads CASRQGAGNTIYF. The CDR3 bases are TGCGCCAGCAGACAGGGAGCTGGAAACACCATATATTTT. V is TRBV5-1 and J is TRBJ1-3; tentatively, D is TRBD1 (6 bases). The CDR3 covers 13 residues. Trimming left V 5 bases short and J 2 bases short, with 8 bases between. Germline CDR1 and CDR2: SGHRS and YFSETQ.